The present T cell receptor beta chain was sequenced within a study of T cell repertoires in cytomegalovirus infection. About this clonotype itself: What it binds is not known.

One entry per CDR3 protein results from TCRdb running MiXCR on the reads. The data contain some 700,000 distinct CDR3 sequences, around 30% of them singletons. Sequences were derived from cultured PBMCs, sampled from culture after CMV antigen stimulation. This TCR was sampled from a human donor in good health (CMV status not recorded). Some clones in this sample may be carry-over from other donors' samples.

In nucleotides, the CDR3 is TGTGCCAGCAGTTTAGGGGAGTTTACTGGGACCCAGTACTTC. It is translated as CASSLGEFTGTQYF. This chain connects TRBV12-3 or TRBV12-4 to TRBJ2-5; the D gene is possibly TRBD2 (5 bases). The CDR3 loop spans 14 amino acids. Trimming pared 1 base from V and 7 bases from J, leaving 13 bases between.